The 28 T cell receptor beta chains presented below share a single source sample, sequenced in a study of beta chain features in type 1 diabetes. Sequencing targeted expressed TCRB transcripts, as all isolated RNA had been reverse transcribed. Using immunoSEQ multiplex PCR, the repertoire was profiled, and TCRdb retains in-frame clones only, with some absent. The sample lists 600,000 to 700,000 clones; around 11% were seen once. These receptors' antigens are unknown. Study outcomes and limitations: A moderate, significant TCRB CDR3 shortening appeared in type 1 diabetes across four CD4+ subsets.

Sample: naive CD4+ T cells from blood. These TCRs come from a man aged 25-45 years with type 1 diabetes.

CDR3 region: CASSSGQSQYF. CDR3 in DNA: TGTGCCAGCAGCTCTGGACAGTCGCAGTACTTC. The rearrangement uses TRBV11-2 and TRBJ2-7; maybe TRBD1 (6 bases). The CDR3 totals 11 residues. With 4 bases removed from V and 9 bases from J, the gap between germline ends came to 10 bases. The germline gives CDR1 SGHAT, CDR2 FQNNGV.

The chain uses TRBV19 and TRBJ2-4; the D gene is possibly TRBD1 (5 bases). The CDR3 is 13 residues long. Germline-derived CDR1 and CDR2 are LNHDA and SQIVND (reference sequence). V lost 5 bases to trimming and J lost 4 bases, with 9 bases between them. The CDR3, as DNA: TGTGCCAGTAGTGGGGCGGATAAAAACATTCAGTACTTC. Amino acids: CASSGADKNIQYF.

This chain links TRBV19 with TRBJ1-1; D possibly corresponds to TRBD1 (5 bases). V gave up 3 bases and J gave up 7 bases, with 9 bases separating them. Germline CDR1 reads LNHDA; CDR2 reads SQIVND (reference sequence). The CDR3 totals 12 residues. Here the CDR3 DNA reads TGTGCCAGTAGTATCAGGGACGTTGAAGCTTTCTTT. Protein sequence: CASSIRDVEAFF.

This clone was seen a few times. The CDR3 nucleotides read TGTGCCTGGAGTCGGGACAGGGGTAATCAGCCCCAGCATTTT. Protein product: CAWSRDRGNQPQHF. The chain couples TRBV30 to TRBJ1-5, with 10 bases lining up with TRBD1. The V gene end was trimmed by 2 bases and the J gene end by 4 bases; junction bases not matched to a gene: 2. Germline CDR1 is GTSNPN and CDR2 is SVGIG (reference sequence). The CDR3 is made up of 14 amino acids.

The rearrangement uses TRBV25-1 and TRBJ2-5; the D gene is possibly TRBD2 (7 bases). In germline, CDR1 is MGHDK, CDR2 SYGVNS. The germline V and J ends were trimmed by 4 bases and 5 bases, with 17 bases remaining between them. This CDR3 has 15 residues. CDR3 bases: TGTGCCAGCAGTGCTTTTGGGGGGGCAGGGGAGACCCAGTACTTC. It codes for CASSAFGGAGETQYF. Filled out from reference TRBV25-1 and TRBJ2-5, the complete variable domain reads EADIYQTPRYLVIGTGKKITLECSQTMGHDKMYWYQQDPGMELHLIHYSYGVNSTEKGDLSSESTVSRIRTEHFPLTLESARPSHTSQYLCASSAFGGAGETQYFGPGTRLLVL.

The rearrangement uses TRBV28 and TRBJ2-7, with D possibly being TRBD1 (5 bases). This CDR3 contains 15 residues. The germline gives CDR1 MDHEN, CDR2 SYDVKM. With 9 bases removed from V and 0 bases from J, the gap between germline ends came to 18 bases. CDR3 amino acids: CASSGGDRASYEQYF. DNA for the CDR3: TGTGCCAGTTCCGGCGGTGACAGAGCCTCCTACGAGCAGTACTTC.

A few counts support this clone. The rearrangement joins TRBV7-2 to TRBJ2-6, with 13 bases lining up with TRBD2. With 5 bases clipped from V and 0 bases from J, the junction kept 4 bases outside the gene matches. This CDR3 has 18 amino acids. CDR1 is SGHTA, CDR2 FQGNSA, per germline. CDR3 DNA: TGTGCCAGCAGCCGGACTAGCGGGGGAATCTCTGGGGCCAACGTCCTGACTTTC. Its translation: CASSRTSGGISGANVLTF.

The rearrangement joins TRBV10-3 to TRBJ2-7; the D is unclear. The CDR3 contains 13 residues. Germline lookup yields CDR1 ENHRY and CDR2 SYGVKD. V was cut by 4 bases and J by 4 bases, with 11 bases left in between. CDR3: CAISAVNEYEQYF. The CDR3 bases are TGTGCCATCAGTGCAGTTAACGAATACGAGCAGTACTTC.

The chain is built from TRBV27 and TRBJ1-2; D gene ambiguous. The CDR3 has 12 amino acids. The germline V gene encodes CDR1 MNHEY and CDR2 SMNVEV (reference sequence). The germline V and J ends were trimmed by 4 bases and 8 bases, with 11 bases remaining between them. CDR3 DNA: TGTGCCAGCAGTTCCCCCCGGGGAGGCTACACCTTC. It translates to CASSSPRGGYTF.

The chain recombines TRBV7-9 with TRBJ1-4; D unclear. Germline V gene data show CDR1 as SEHNR and CDR2 as FQNEAQ (reference sequence). The CDR3 is 14 residues long. V lost 5 bases and J lost 4, with 11 bases in between. This chain's CDR3 is CASSQMGSNEKLFF. The CDR3 region has the DNA TGTGCCAGCAGCCAAATGGGGAGTAATGAAAAACTGTTTTTT.

The chain uses TRBV5-4 and TRBJ2-6, with 8 bases lining up with TRBD1. Trimming took 0 bases from V and 2 from J; bases not matched to a gene: 4. The germline CDR1 and CDR2 sequences are SGHNT and YYREEE (reference sequence). The CDR3 has 17 residues. Here the CDR3 reads CASSLVQGATGANVLTF. In DNA form, the CDR3 reads TGTGCCAGCAGCTTGGTTCAGGGGGCCACTGGGGCCAACGTCCTGACTTTC.

V is TRBV7-9 and J is TRBJ1-5; D ambiguous. V lost 1 base and J lost 4, with 8 bases in between. Germline V gene data show CDR1 as SEHNR and CDR2 as FQNEAQ (reference sequence). This CDR3 has 14 amino acids. CDR3 residues: CASSLVTENQPQHF. The CDR3 DNA reads as TGTGCCAGCAGCTTAGTTACAGAGAATCAGCCCCAGCATTTT.

The V gene is TRBV7-9, the J gene TRBJ1-1, with D perhaps matching TRBD1 (6 bases). Germline V CDR1 and CDR2: SEHNR, FQNEAQ (reference sequence). V lost 6 bases to trimming and J lost 2 bases, with 10 bases between them. CDR3 size: 13 residues. The CDR3 bases are TGTGCCAGCAGGCCGACAGGAAACACTGAAGCTTTCTTT. Protein product: CASRPTGNTEAFF.

This clone has more than one count but fewer than ten. V and J are TRBV25-1 and TRBJ2-7; D gene uncertain. The CDR3 spans 14 residues. Trimming shortened V by 3 bases and J by 2 bases, and 11 bases separated the two germline ends. Germline CDR1 and CDR2: MGHDK and SYGVNS. The CDR3 region is CASSDQGIPYEQYF. The CDR3 region has the DNA TGTGCCAGCAGTGATCAAGGAATCCCCTACGAGCAGTACTTC.

The chain uses TRBV27 and TRBJ1-1; D unresolved. CDR1 is MNHEY and CDR2 is SMNVEV in the germline V gene (reference sequence). The CDR3 covers 13 residues. Deletions cut 0 bases from V and 1 base from J, with 3 bases between. For the CDR3, the DNA is TGTGCCAGCAGTTTATCACGGAACACTGAAGCTTTCTTT. It encodes CASSLSRNTEAFF.

This clone showed up just a few times. V gene TRBV9 combines with J gene TRBJ2-1; no firm D call. Germline values: CDR1 SGDLS, CDR2 YYNGEE. The CDR3 length is 16 residues. V lost 1 base and J lost 2, with 13 bases in between. CDR3 amino acids: CASSVSGGRTYNEQFF. The CDR3 bases are TGTGCCAGCAGCGTATCCGGCGGCAGGACCTACAATGAGCAGTTCTTC.

This clone was counted between two and nine times. The CDR3 sequence is CASSFLVSSGVETQYF. As DNA, the CDR3 is TGTGCCAGCAGCTTCCTAGTGTCGTCAGGGGTGGAGACCCAGTACTTC. The chain links TRBV5-6 to TRBJ2-5; a weak D match, TRBD1 (6 bases). V was trimmed by 2 bases and J by 5 bases, leaving 19 bases between them. The CDR3 sequence is 16 residues long. Germline CDR1 reads SGHDT; CDR2 reads YYEEEE.

This clone showed up just a few times. The V gene is TRBV28, the J gene TRBJ2-4, with TRBD1 matching 10 bases. J was trimmed by 12 bases and V by 5 bases; bases with no gene match: 13. CDR1 MDHEN and CDR2 SYDVKM come from the germline V gene. The CDR3 has 15 residues. The CDR3 here is CASSTPGQGKLDQYF. CDR3 nucleotides: TGTGCCAGCAGTACACCGGGACAGGGGAAGCTAGATCAGTACTTC.

This clone has a handful of counts. The CDR3 loop is CASRAGQGLSSPLHF. CDR3 DNA sequence: TGTGCCAGCAGGGCGGGACAGGGGCTCAGTTCACCCCTCCACTTT. The chain joins TRBV6-5 to TRBJ1-6, with 10 bases aligning to TRBD1. V was pared by 6 bases and J by 9 bases, with 8 bases of the junction left unmatched. The CDR3 extends over 15 amino acids. Germline V gene data show CDR1 as MNHEY and CDR2 as SVGAGI.

Comments on this clone: The same CDR3 also results from other DNA sequences found in this sample. The rearrangement uses TRBV9 and TRBJ1-5; no reliable D call. The CDR3 is 14 residues long. The germline gives CDR1 SGDLS, CDR2 YYNGEE. The V end was cut by 1 base, the J end by 7 bases, with 12 bases between. For the CDR3, the DNA is TGTGCCAGCAGCGTATGGGGTTTTGGCCAGCCCCAGCATTTT. Its translation: CASSVWGFGQPQHF. The full variable domain, its missing parts supplied by reference TRBV9 and TRBJ1-5, is DSGVTQTPKHLITATGQRVTLRCSPRSGDLSVYWYQQSLDQGLQFLIQYYNGEERAKGNILERFSAQQFPDLHSELNLSSLELGDSALYFCASSVWGFGQPQHFGDGTRLSIL.

CDR3 loop: CASSQGRWTGGPPGANVLTF. The CDR3, as DNA: TGTGCCAGCAGCCAAGGAAGGTGGACGGGGGGGCCGCCCGGGGCCAACGTCCTGACTTTC. This sequence joins TRBV4-2 and TRBJ2-6; 8 nucleotides line up with TRBD2. J gave up 4 bases and V 1 base, and 15 bases lay outside the gene matches. The CDR3 loop spans 20 amino acids. CDR1 is LGHNA, CDR2 YNFKEQ, per germline.

This clone was found a few times. The chain joins TRBV6-6 to TRBJ2-1; 10 bases match TRBD2. Germline trimming cut 5 bases from V and 10 bases from J; bases unmatched to any gene: 8. Germline CDR1 reads MNHNY; CDR2 reads SVGAGI (reference sequence). The CDR3 consists of 14 residues. CDR3 in DNA: TGTGCCAGCAGTCCTAGCGGGGGCTTAGGGGAGCAGTTCTTC. Translated, it gives CASSPSGGLGEQFF.

The chain links TRBV2 to TRBJ1-1; no clear D gene. The germline CDR1 and CDR2 sequences are SNHLY and FYNNEI. This CDR3 has 12 residues. Trimming pared 9 bases from V and 0 bases from J, leaving 8 bases between. CDR3 DNA sequence: TGTGCCAGTAGGATACTGAACACTGAAGCTTTCTTT. It is translated as CASRILNTEAFF.

V and J are TRBV29-1 and TRBJ2-7; 11 nucleotides align to TRBD2. The CDR3 has 13 residues. The V gene's germline CDR1 is SQVTM and CDR2 ANQGSEA. The ends lost 7 bases at V and 2 bases at J; junction bases unmatched: 4. The CDR3 sequence is CSAGTSGTYEQYF. As DNA, the CDR3 is TGCAGCGCCGGGACTAGCGGAACCTACGAGCAGTACTTC.

This chain joins TRBV29-1 and TRBJ2-7; TRBD1 is a possible D gene (7 bases). The CDR3 spans 16 residues. Germline lookup yields CDR1 SQVTM and CDR2 ANQGSEA. V was cut by 4 bases and J by 5 bases, with 24 bases left in between. In nucleotides, the CDR3 is TGCAGCGTTGCCCCCTGGGGTCGACAGGGAGGCCACGAGCAGTACTTC. Its translation is CSVAPWGRQGGHEQYF.

In its sample, this clone was seen a few times. The chain joins TRBV2 to TRBJ2-1; D may be TRBD2 (5 bases). The germline V gene has CDR1 SNHLY and CDR2 FYNNEI. V lost 6 bases and J lost 5, with 11 bases in between. This CDR3 is 13 amino acids long. CDR3: CASRADGNNEQFF. The DNA of the CDR3 is TGTGCCAGCAGGGCGGACGGGAACAATGAGCAGTTCTTC.

This clone was observed a few times. The V call is TRBV4-3, the J call TRBJ1-2; a possible D gene is TRBD1 (5 bases). Germline V gene lookup returns CDR1 LGHNA and CDR2 YSLEER. Trimming stripped 0 bases from V and 0 bases from J, with 11 bases between. The length of the CDR3 is 16 residues. The CDR3 bases are TGCGCCAGCAGCCAAGATATAGGCAGGGCTAACTATGGCTACACCTTC. Translating gives CASSQDIGRANYGYTF.

This clone was observed a few times. DNA for the CDR3: TGTGCCAGCAGCTCGACAGGGTCCAGCTCCTACAATGAGCAGTTCTTC. Residues: CASSSTGSSSYNEQFF. V is TRBV7-2 and J is TRBJ2-1; 7 nucleotides match TRBD1. This CDR3 region has 16 residues. With V trimmed by 4 bases and J by 0 bases, 6 bases remained unmatched. Germline V gene data show CDR1 as SGHTA and CDR2 as FQGNSA.